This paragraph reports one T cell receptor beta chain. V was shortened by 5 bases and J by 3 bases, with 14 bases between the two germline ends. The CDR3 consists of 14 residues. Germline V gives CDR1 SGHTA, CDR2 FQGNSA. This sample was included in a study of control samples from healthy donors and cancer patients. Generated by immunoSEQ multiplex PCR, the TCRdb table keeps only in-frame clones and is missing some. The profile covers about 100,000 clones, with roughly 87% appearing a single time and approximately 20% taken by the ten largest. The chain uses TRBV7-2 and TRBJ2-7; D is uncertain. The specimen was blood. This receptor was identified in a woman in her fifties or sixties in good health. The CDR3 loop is CASSRELRGYEQYV. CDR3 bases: TGTGCCAGCAGCAGGGAACTCCGAGGCTACGAGCAGTACGTC.